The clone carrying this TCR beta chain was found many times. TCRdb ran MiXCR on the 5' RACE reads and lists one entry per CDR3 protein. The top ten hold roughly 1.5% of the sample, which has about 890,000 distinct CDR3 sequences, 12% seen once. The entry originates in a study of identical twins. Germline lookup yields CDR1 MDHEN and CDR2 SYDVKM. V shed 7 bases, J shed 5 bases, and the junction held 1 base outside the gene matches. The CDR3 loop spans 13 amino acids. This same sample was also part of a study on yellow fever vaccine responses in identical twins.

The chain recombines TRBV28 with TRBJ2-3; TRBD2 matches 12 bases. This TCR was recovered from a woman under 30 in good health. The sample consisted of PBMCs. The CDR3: CASKTSGRDTQYF. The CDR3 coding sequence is TGTGCCAGCAAGACTAGCGGGAGAGATACGCAGTATTTT.